These T cell receptor beta chains were read from a single sample in a study of OX40 agonist ivuxolimab in advanced cancers. Clones were sequenced by immunoSEQ multiplex PCR, and TCRdb holds only the in-frame ones, with some missing. This sample has 45,000 or so clones; 80% to 90% occur once, and the top ten carry 2.6%. Sample: CD4+ or CD8+ T cells sorted from blood, taken in a trial of the OX40 agonist ivuxolimab. These receptors all come from an adult with an advanced solid tumor such as melanoma, head and neck, liver or kidney cancer. Both conserved end residues are part of each CDR3. Fields, in order: J gene, V gene, CDR3 protein.

>TRBJ1-2|TRBV7-9
CASSGRRDNPYGYTF
>TRBJ1-2|TRBV6-6
CASRVRGSLDYTF
>TRBJ2-1|TRBV7-2
CASSLAGLAGVEQFF
>TRBJ1-6|TRBV21-1
CASPVRQGDNSPLHF
>TRBJ1-2|TRBV4-1
CASSHDWGDARGYTF
>TRBJ1-4|TRBV10-3
CAISDRGHEKLFF
>TRBJ2-3|TRBV10-3
CAIRTAGPTDTQYF
>TRBJ1-4|TRBV7-2
CASSLAGVNEKLFF
>TRBJ2-3|TRBV7-2
CASSLMRDTQYF
>TRBJ2-3|TRBV7-3
CASSLGASDSTDTQYF
>TRBJ2-2|TRBV11-2
CASSLGVGSPGELFF
>TRBJ2-5|TRBV19
CASSSETGTQYF
>TRBJ1-4|TRBV7-8
CASSSNRGSNEKLFF
>TRBJ2-7|TRBV6-4
CASIAGPGQGSSYEQYF
>TRBJ2-1|TRBV5-1
CASRGGARSYNEQFF
>TRBJ2-7|TRBV9
CASSVAGGTSGGAAYEQYF
>TRBJ1-2|TRBV4-3
CASSQDKTGIYGYTF
>TRBJ2-1|TRBV19
CASSIHSGSVSSYNEQFF
>TRBJ2-1|TRBV19
CASNDGGSRYEQFF
>TRBJ1-1|TRBV19
CATGSWTEAFF
>TRBJ2-3|TRBV18
CASSPTGAGTDTQYF
>TRBJ2-7|TRBV5-4
CASSTVLIPNEQYF
>TRBJ2-1|TRBV7-9
CASSLWVGEGSNEQFF
>TRBJ1-2|TRBV2
CASTMARDGYTF
>TRBJ2-5|TRBV2
CASSIPLTSGSGETQYF
>TRBJ2-5|TRBV4-1
CASSQPSVGAQETQYF
>TRBJ1-2|TRBV9
CASTPLGDYGYTF
>TRBJ2-4|TRBV11-2
CATKGAFTSGVAKNIQYF
>TRBJ2-1|TRBV7-2
CASSLRDYGYNEQFF
>TRBJ1-3|TRBV19
CASISTPDSGNTIYF
>TRBJ2-1|TRBV9
CASSAGTSGGNEQFF
>TRBJ2-1|TRBV7-2
CASSFPSSGQGLNEQFF
>TRBJ2-1|TRBV6-5
CASSYGGGGHNEQFF
>TRBJ1-1|TRBV7-2
CASSSRAMNTEAFF
>TRBJ1-3|TRBV10-2
CASKQGADGNTIYF
>TRBJ2-7|TRBV7-2
CASSPPASYEQYF
>TRBJ2-7|TRBV6-5
CAIARQGAHEQYF
>TRBJ2-2|TRBV7-8
CASSLVGGELFF
>TRBJ2-7|TRBV29-1
CSVVGQVRSSYEQYF
>TRBJ2-3|TRBV7-2
CASSILLGLAADTQYF
>TRBJ2-5|TRBV5-8
CASSPGQGIQETQYF
>TRBJ1-1|TRBV5-4
CASSYNGANTEAFF
>TRBJ2-3|TRBV19
CASTTVAGGADTQYF
>TRBJ2-1|TRBV7-2
CASSFPVGGSGGPYNEQFF
>TRBJ2-4|TRBV18
CASSGLAEPLKNIQYF
>TRBJ1-2|TRBV19
CASRPGLNYGYTF
>TRBJ2-2|TRBV9
CASSVAPGSGELFF
>TRBJ2-3|TRBV5-4
CASRGGMTDTQYF
>TRBJ2-1|TRBV6-1
CASSVAGTGIKEQFF
>TRBJ2-7|TRBV5-8
CASSKRERIYEQYF
>TRBJ1-6|TRBV2
CASRGQGNNSPLHF
>TRBJ2-2|TRBV2
CASSELAGTGELFF
>TRBJ1-6|TRBV4-1
CASSQVLPGSPLHF
>TRBJ2-7|TRBV6-5
CASSNLLEQYF
>TRBJ2-7|TRBV5-1
CASSVDKTYEQYF